The 10 T cell receptor beta chains below all came from one sample that was sequenced in a study of CD8 T cells in ankylosing spondylitis. Their recognized antigens are unknown. Findings of the study overall: Characteristic of ankylosing spondylitis blood, it appeared, was a TCR beta motif comprising several highly homologous variants.

TCRdb redid the calling of the 5' RACE reads with MiXCR, one entry per CDR3 protein. The table has fewer than 550,000 distinct CDR3 sequences, roughly 5% seen once. Input material: blood, either unsorted or a sorted T cell fraction (not recorded which). The receptors come from a male donor with ankylosing spondylitis.

This clonotype has a handful of counts. V is TRBV6-1 and J is TRBJ1-1; D unresolved. Germline loops: CDR1 MNHNS, CDR2 SASEGT. The germline V and J ends were trimmed by 4 bases and 3 bases, with 9 bases remaining between them. This CDR3 has 13 amino acids. DNA for the CDR3: TGTGCCAGCAGTGGAACGGTGGACACTGAAGCTTTCTTT. It yields the protein CASSGTVDTEAFF.

This clonotype was seen a few times. This chain joins TRBV20-1 and TRBJ2-1, with D perhaps matching TRBD2 (6 bases). Germline CDR1 and CDR2: DFQATT and SNEGSKA (reference sequence). The CDR3 runs to 18 residues. V was pared by 1 base and J by 1 base, with 20 bases between. The CDR3: CSARVRRLAGGSYNEQFF. The CDR3, as DNA: TGCAGTGCTAGAGTCCGGAGACTGGCAGGAGGGTCCTACAATGAGCAGTTCTTC.

This clonotype has only a few counts. This chain uses TRBV5-6 with TRBJ2-3; D not certain. The ends were cut back, 4 bases at V and 6 bases at J, with 12 bases in the middle. CDR1 SGHDT and CDR2 YYEEEE come from the germline V gene. The CDR3 spans 13 residues. The CDR3 DNA reads as TGTGCCAGCAGCCCCGGGCGCTCCGATACGCAGTATTTT. This sequence encodes CASSPGRSDTQYF.

The sample holds many counts of this clonotype. The V gene is TRBV4-3, the J gene TRBJ2-7, with TRBD1 matching 7 bases. Germline V gene sequence: CDR1 LGHNA, CDR2 YSLEER. The V and J ends lost 3 bases and 3 bases, in that order; junction bases with no gene match: 2. CDR3 length: 13 amino acids. CDR3 sequence reads: CASSQRTGYEQYF. For the CDR3, the DNA is TGCGCCAGCAGCCAGAGGACAGGCTACGAGCAGTACTTC.

This clonotype has at least ten counts. V is TRBV5-1 and J is TRBJ1-2; 7 nucleotides align to TRBD1. With 0 bases clipped from V and 1 base from J, the junction kept 6 bases outside the gene matches. The CDR3 has 16 residues. Germline values: CDR1 SGHRS, CDR2 YFSETQ. The CDR3 DNA is TGCGCCAGCAGCTTGGCCCGAACAGGGGTTAACTATGGCTACACCTTC. This encodes CASSLARTGVNYGYTF.

Ten or more counts support this clonotype. The chain uses TRBV7-8 and TRBJ2-2; maybe TRBD1 (6 bases). CDR1 is SGHVS, CDR2 FQNEAQ, per germline. This CDR3 region has 17 residues. The V end lost 1 base, the J end lost 4 bases, and 16 bases lay between the germline ends. The CDR3 region has the DNA TGTGCCAGCAGCTTAGTAGTCAGGGGCCCCAGCACCGGGGAGCTGTTTTTT. Translated: CASSLVVRGPSTGELFF.

This clonotype was observed at least ten times. The rearrangement links TRBV29-1 to TRBJ2-3, with 9 bases matching TRBD1. The CDR3 spans 14 residues. V lost 5 bases and J lost 4; bases outside the gene matches: 7. Per germline, CDR1 SQVTM and CDR2 ANQGSEA. CDR3 protein: CSVQRDRGSDTQYF. The DNA of the CDR3 is TGCAGCGTTCAGAGAGACAGGGGGTCAGATACGCAGTATTTT.

In this sample, this clonotype turned up a few times. The chain uses TRBV27 and TRBJ2-3; D is perhaps TRBD1 or TRBD2 (5 bases each). CDR1 is MNHEY and CDR2 is SMNVEV in the germline V gene (reference sequence). The CDR3 is 15 amino acids. Trimming shortened V by 7 bases and J by 3 bases, and 17 bases separated the two germline ends. In DNA form, the CDR3 reads TGTGCCAGCACCGGGGTGGGGGTAAGGACAGATACGCAGTATTTT. Translating gives CASTGVGVRTDTQYF.

This clonotype has a handful of counts. This chain links TRBV7-2 with TRBJ1-5, with unresolved D. V was pared by 2 bases and J by 4 bases, with 9 bases between. The germline gives CDR1 SGHTA, CDR2 FQGNSA. This CDR3 region has 14 residues. The chain's CDR3 is CASSLNWGNQPQHF. For the CDR3, the DNA is TGTGCCAGCAGCTTAAACTGGGGAAATCAGCCCCAGCATTTT.

The table lists this clonotype with many counts. The rearrangement joins TRBV29-1 to TRBJ2-5; the D is unclear. The CDR3 sequence is 12 residues long. Per the germline V gene, CDR1 is SQVTM and CDR2 is ANQGSEA. The V gene lost 4 bases and the J gene lost 2 bases, with 8 bases spanning the gap. The CDR3 spells CSVGWHQETQYF. For the CDR3, the DNA is TGCAGCGTTGGGTGGCATCAAGAGACCCAGTACTTC. The entire variable domain, with the rest obtained from reference TRBV29-1 and TRBJ2-5, is as follows: SAVISQKPSRDICQRGTSLTIQCQVDSQVTMMFWYRQQPGQSLTLIATANQGSEATYESGFVIDKFPISRPNLTFSTLTVSNMSPEDSSIYLCSVGWHQETQYFGPGTRLLVL.